The entry below describes one TCR beta chain. The sample is drawn from a study of blood T cell repertoires in COVID-19. Turning to the study itself: Samples taken during acute and convalescent COVID-19 were collected in the United States, Italy and Spain.

V was shortened by 4 bases and J by 5 bases, with 18 bases between the two germline ends. The length of the CDR3 is 16 residues. Germline V lookup: CDR1 MRHNA, CDR2 SNTAGT. Produced via immunoSEQ multiplex PCR; TCRdb's table is partial and in-frame only. The data show fewer than 65,000 clones, 85% seen once. The TCR sequence derives from a human donor in a cohort sampled during active COVID-19. The sample consisted of peripheral blood. J is TRBJ2-1 and V is TRBV6-4, with D perhaps matching TRBD1 (7 bases). CDR3 coding DNA: TGTGCCAGCAGTGTTACAGGGGTTTGGGGGGACAATGAGCAGTTCTTC. Translated, it gives CASSVTGVWGDNEQFF.